These 15 T cell receptor beta chains originate from one sample sequenced in a study of blood T cell repertoires in COVID-19. Libraries were prepared by immunoSEQ multiplex PCR; TCRdb keeps only in-frame clonotypes and omits some of them. Here the sample spans approximately 240,000 clones, 65% to 80% being singletons. The sample comprised peripheral blood. The receptor source for this set is a woman aged 40 to 50 with active or convalescent COVID-19.

This chain connects TRBV9 to TRBJ2-3; D uncertain. Germline V lookup: CDR1 SGDLS, CDR2 YYNGEE. The CDR3 is 15 residues long. V was cut by 0 bases and J by 2 bases, with 10 bases left in between. The CDR3 loop reads CASSVDGYYTDTQYF. In DNA form, the CDR3 reads TGTGCCAGCAGCGTAGACGGCTACTACACAGATACGCAGTATTTT.

This sequence joins TRBV4-1 and TRBJ1-4; TRBD1 might be the D (5 bases). This CDR3 has 17 amino acids. Germline-derived CDR1 and CDR2 are MGHRA and YSYEKL. Deletions cut 5 bases from V and 1 base from J, with 17 bases between. CDR3 DNA sequence: TGCGCCAGCAGCTCCACCAGGCCCCAGGGAACTAATGAAAAACTGTTTTTT. Its protein is CASSSTRPQGTNEKLFF.

This clone was counted a few times. This chain joins TRBV4-2 and TRBJ2-6, with TRBD2 as a possible D gene (6 bases). Deletions cut 3 bases from V and 0 bases from J, with 9 bases between. The CDR3 loop spans 16 amino acids. Germline CDR1 reads LGHNA; CDR2 reads YNFKEQ. CDR3 sequence: CASSQDYPSGANVLTF. The CDR3 nucleotides are TGTGCCAGCAGCCAGGACTACCCCTCTGGGGCCAACGTCCTGACTTTC.

The V gene is TRBV19, the J gene TRBJ1-1, with TRBD1 matching over 11 bases. Germline V gene lookup returns CDR1 LNHDA and CDR2 SQIVND (reference sequence). The length of the CDR3 is 13 residues. The V segment lost 6 bases and the J segment 5 bases; nucleotides outside the gene matches: 2. For the CDR3, the DNA is TGTGCCAGTAGGGGACAGGGGGGAACTGAAGCTTTCTTT. This translates into CASRGQGGTEAFF. The full variable domain, its missing parts supplied by reference TRBV19 and TRBJ1-1, is DGGITQSPKYLFRKEGQNVTLSCEQNLNHDAMYWYRQDPGQGLRLIYYSQIVNDFQKGDIAEGYSVSREKKESFPLTVTSAQKNPTAFYLCASRGQGGTEAFFGQGTRLTVV.

In DNA form, the CDR3 reads TGCGCCAGCAGCACAAACAGGGAATTGCTGAACACTGAAGCTTTCTTT. It yields the protein CASSTNRELLNTEAFF. V usage is TRBV5-1 and J usage is TRBJ1-1; weak D call: TRBD1 (6 bases). Germline V gene sequence: CDR1 SGHRS, CDR2 YFSETQ. This CDR3 contains 16 residues. V gave up 4 bases and J gave up 0 bases, with 16 bases separating them.

The chain uses TRBV6-5 and TRBJ1-1; tentatively, D is TRBD1 (5 bases). Germline loops: CDR1 MNHEY, CDR2 SVGAGI. This CDR3 is 14 amino acids long. Trimming removed 8 bases at V and 3 bases at J, with 16 bases between. The CDR3 DNA reads as TGTGCCAGCGGTAAGCGGTGGGGGGACACTGAAGCTTTCTTT. Translating gives CASGKRWGDTEAFF.

This clone was observed a few times. The CDR3 loop is CASSLSGQGNEQFF. DNA for the CDR3: TGCGCCAGCAGCTTGAGCGGTCAGGGGAATGAGCAGTTCTTC. The gene calls are TRBV5-1 and TRBJ2-1, with D perhaps TRBD1 (6 bases). V gave up 1 base and J gave up 7 bases, with 12 bases separating them. Germline assignment: CDR1 SGHRS and CDR2 YFSETQ. The CDR3 loop spans 14 amino acids.

The chain has TRBV7-3 and TRBJ1-1, with D uncertain. CDR1 is SGHTA, CDR2 FQGTGA, per germline. Trimming pared 6 bases from V and 5 bases from J, leaving 19 bases between. The CDR3 runs 15 residues. The CDR3 spells CASSSRRENGTEAFF. The CDR3 nucleotides are TGTGCCAGCAGTTCCCGGAGAGAAAATGGGACTGAAGCTTTCTTT.

The rearrangement links TRBV4-1 to TRBJ2-2; TRBD2 matches 10 bases. Germline-derived CDR1 and CDR2 are MGHRA and YSYEKL. CDR3 length: 16 residues. The ends lost 6 bases at V and 1 base at J; junction bases unmatched: 5. CDR3 in DNA: TGCGCCAGCAGGCTAGCGGGGGCCAAGAACACCGGGGAGCTGTTTTTT. Translated: CASRLAGAKNTGELFF.

The chain combines TRBV7-9 with TRBJ2-1; 8 bases align to TRBD2. Germline loops: CDR1 SEHNR, CDR2 FQNEAQ (reference sequence). The V and J ends lost 5 bases and 8 bases, in that order; junction bases with no gene match: 11. The CDR3 has 15 residues. CDR3 bases: TGTGCCAGCAGCCCCGGGAGGGGAGGGTTACATGAGCAGTTCTTC. As protein: CASSPGRGGLHEQFF.

The chain employs TRBV5-1 and TRBJ2-1, with 12 positions matching TRBD2. Per germline, CDR1 SGHRS and CDR2 YFSETQ. V trimming: 4 bases; J trimming: 11 bases; junction bases outside the gene matches: 10. The CDR3 spans 15 residues. CDR3 protein: CASSTLTSGGPKQFF. CDR3 bases: TGCGCCAGCAGCACCCTGACTAGCGGGGGCCCCAAGCAGTTCTTC.

V usage is TRBV5-1 and J usage is TRBJ1-1; D is uncertain. This CDR3 contains 12 residues. Germline V lookup: CDR1 SGHRS, CDR2 YFSETQ. Trimming took off 4 bases at V and 5 bases at J, with 9 bases between the two ends. For the CDR3, the DNA is TGCGCCAGCAGCCTGGGTCGTACTGAAGCTTTCTTT. This codes for CASSLGRTEAFF.

This chain links TRBV9 with TRBJ2-1, with TRBD2 matching over 8 bases. CDR1 and CDR2 (germline): SGDLS, YYNGEE. The CDR3 runs 17 residues. V lost 0 bases and J lost 6; bases outside the gene matches: 11. CDR3 amino acids: CASSVEISGVVGNEQFF. CDR3 in DNA: TGTGCCAGCAGCGTAGAGATTAGCGGGGTCGTCGGCAATGAGCAGTTCTTC. Full variable domain (remainder filled in from reference TRBV9 and TRBJ2-1): DSGVTQTPKHLITATGQRVTLRCSPRSGDLSVYWYQQSLDQGLQFLIQYYNGEERAKGNILERFSAQQFPDLHSELNLSSLELGDSALYFCASSVEISGVVGNEQFFGPGTRLTVL.

The genes are TRBV5-1 and TRBJ2-2; D call uncertain. V gave up 2 bases and J gave up 7 bases, with 15 bases separating them. Looked up from germline, CDR1 is SGHRS and CDR2 is YFSETQ. The CDR3 is made up of 15 amino acids. CDR3 residues: CASSLRPGQVGELFF. Written as DNA, the CDR3 is TGCGCCAGCAGCTTACGGCCAGGTCAGGTCGGGGAGCTGTTTTTT.

This clone was observed a few times. This chain joins TRBV12-3 or TRBV12-4 and TRBJ1-1; D gene ambiguous. V was pared by 6 bases and J by 8 bases, with 16 bases between. The CDR3 is 13 amino acids. CDR3 in amino acids: CASRRAGIEEAFF. The CDR3 region has the DNA TGTGCCAGCAGACGAGCGGGCATAGAAGAAGCTTTCTTT.